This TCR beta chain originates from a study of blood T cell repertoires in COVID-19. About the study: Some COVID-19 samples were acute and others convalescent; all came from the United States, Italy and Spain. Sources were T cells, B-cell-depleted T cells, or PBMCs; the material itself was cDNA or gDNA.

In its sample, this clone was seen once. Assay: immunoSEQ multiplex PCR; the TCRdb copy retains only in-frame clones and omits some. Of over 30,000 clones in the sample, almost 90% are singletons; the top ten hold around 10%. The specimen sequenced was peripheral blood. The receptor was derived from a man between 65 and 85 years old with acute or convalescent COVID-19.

The DNA of the CDR3 is TGTGCCAGCAAAGCGACAGGGGGGACAGATACGCAGTATTTT. This codes for CASKATGGTDTQYF. The chain uses TRBV21-1 and TRBJ2-3; TRBD1 is taken as the D call from the table, unchecked against the DNA. TRBV21-1 is classified as a pseudogene. The length of the CDR3 is 14 residues.